The 5 T cell receptor beta chains reported below all come from one sample, sequenced in a study of tumor-infiltrating lymphocytes in primary liver carcinoma. Each 20-30 mg portion of unsorted bulk tissue served as the source for co-extraction of RNA and DNA. Using a constant-region primer together with ProtoScript II reverse transcriptase, TCR beta cDNA was made from around 0.55 ug of total RNA. Three-round nested multiplex PCR performed with slightly modified ARM-PCR produced the TCR beta libraries. Primers for the first two PCR rounds were TRBV1-TRBV30 forward primers and a C-beta reverse primer (about 9 cycles per round). TCRdb re-called the multiplex PCR reads through MiXCR, storing one row per CDR3 protein. The sample yields approximately 110,000 distinct CDR3 sequences, 64% seen once. Sequences were obtained from liver tumor tissue from sampling region 3. Sample subset: tumor region T3, left-lateral pole. Every receptor here comes from a woman between 55 and 75 years old with primary liver carcinoma and hepatitis B virus infection.

Concerning this clonotype itself: A much larger clone differs from this one at a single base, so this may be a read error. The chain has TRBV19 and TRBJ2-3, with D hard to call. This CDR3 is 12 amino acids long. In germline, CDR1 is LNHDA, CDR2 SQIVND (reference sequence). CDR3 loop: CVSSNGADTQYF. In DNA, the CDR3 is TGTGTCAGTAGTAACGGAGCAGATACGCAGTATTTT.

As for this clonotype: The junction departs from germline at one end; a sequencing error may be responsible. The J gene is TRBJ2-3, the V gene TRBV7-9; D remains unclear. Germline CDR1 and CDR2: SEHNR and FQNEAQ (reference sequence). The CDR3 sequence is 11 residues long. CDR3 bases: TGTGCCAGCCGCTTAGAGGATACGCAGTATTTT. Encoded protein: CASRLEDTQYF.

This clonotype was picked up many times. The CDR3 nucleotides are TGTGCCAGCCGTAGGTTCGACGAGCAGTACTTC. Translating it yields CASRRFDEQYF. The genes are TRBV12-3 or TRBV12-4 and TRBJ2-7, with unresolved D. V lost 8 bases and J lost 5, with 10 bases in between. The length of the CDR3 is 11 residues.

Concerning this clonotype itself: Here the CDR3 omits its conserved ending phenylalanine or tryptophan, so a read error is the likely source. No DNA is shown, since the ends of the CDR3 on it are uncertain; the CDR3 is the one TCRdb lists. The genes are TRBV28 and TRBJ2-7; the table's D call, TRBD2, has no DNA check behind it. Germline V gives CDR1 MDHEN, CDR2 SYDVKM. The CDR3 has 17 residues if both end residues are counted. CDR3 protein: CASSSGTSGSVRYERYI.

The sample holds many counts of this clonotype. This sequence joins TRBV11-2 and TRBJ2-5; TRBD2 matches 8 bases. Germline loops: CDR1 SGHAT, CDR2 FQNNGV. The CDR3 has 15 amino acids. V lost 5 bases to trimming and J lost 6 bases; unmatched junction nucleotides: 11. Here the CDR3 reads CASSRGSGRGQTQYF. Written as DNA, the CDR3 is TGTGCCAGCAGCCGAGGGAGCGGGAGAGGACAGACCCAGTACTTC.